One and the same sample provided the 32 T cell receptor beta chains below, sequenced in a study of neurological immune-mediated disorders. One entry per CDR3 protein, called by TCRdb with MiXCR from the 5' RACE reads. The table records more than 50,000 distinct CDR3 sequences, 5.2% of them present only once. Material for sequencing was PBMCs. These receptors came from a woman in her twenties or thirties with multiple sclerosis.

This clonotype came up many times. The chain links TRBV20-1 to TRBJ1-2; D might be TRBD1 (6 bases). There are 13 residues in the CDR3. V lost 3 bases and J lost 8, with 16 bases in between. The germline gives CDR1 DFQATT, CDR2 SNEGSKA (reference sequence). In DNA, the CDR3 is TGCAGTGCTAGGGACTACAGGGCCGGGGGCTACACCTTC. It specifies CSARDYRAGGYTF.

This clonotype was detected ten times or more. CDR3 sequence reads: CASSSLGEGLTGEQYF. The CDR3 nucleotides are TGCGCCAGCAGCTCCCTCGGGGAGGGACTTACGGGCGAGCAGTACTTC. The chain joins TRBV5-1 to TRBJ2-7, with 7 bases lining up with TRBD2. Germline lookup yields CDR1 SGHRS and CDR2 YFSETQ. The trim removed 3 bases at V and 6 bases at J, leaving 15 bases unmatched. The CDR3 length is 16 residues.

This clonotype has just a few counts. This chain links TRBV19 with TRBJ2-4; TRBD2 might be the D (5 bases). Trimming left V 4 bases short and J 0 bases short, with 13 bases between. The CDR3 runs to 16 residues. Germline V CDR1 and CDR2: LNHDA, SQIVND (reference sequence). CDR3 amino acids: CASSNGKILAKNIQYF. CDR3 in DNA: TGTGCCAGTAGTAACGGGAAGATACTAGCCAAAAACATTCAGTACTTC.

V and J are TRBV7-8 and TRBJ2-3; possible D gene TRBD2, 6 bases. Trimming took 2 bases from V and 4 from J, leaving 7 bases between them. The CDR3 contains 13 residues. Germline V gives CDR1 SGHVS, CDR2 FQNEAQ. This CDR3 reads CASSLRDSDTQYF. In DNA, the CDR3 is TGTGCCAGCAGCTTAAGGGACTCAGATACGCAGTATTTT.

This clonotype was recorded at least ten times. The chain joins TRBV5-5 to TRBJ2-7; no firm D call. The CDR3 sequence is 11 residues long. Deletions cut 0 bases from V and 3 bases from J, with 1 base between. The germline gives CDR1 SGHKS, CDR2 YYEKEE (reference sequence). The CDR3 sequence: CASSLDYEQYF. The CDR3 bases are TGTGCCAGCAGCTTGGACTACGAGCAGTACTTC.

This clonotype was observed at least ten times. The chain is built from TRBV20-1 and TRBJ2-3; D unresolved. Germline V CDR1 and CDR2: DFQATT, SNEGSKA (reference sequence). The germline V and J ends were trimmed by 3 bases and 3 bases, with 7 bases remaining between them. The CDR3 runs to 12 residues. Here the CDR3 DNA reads TGCAGTGCTAGCTCACAGACAGATACGCAGTATTTT. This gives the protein CSASSQTDTQYF.

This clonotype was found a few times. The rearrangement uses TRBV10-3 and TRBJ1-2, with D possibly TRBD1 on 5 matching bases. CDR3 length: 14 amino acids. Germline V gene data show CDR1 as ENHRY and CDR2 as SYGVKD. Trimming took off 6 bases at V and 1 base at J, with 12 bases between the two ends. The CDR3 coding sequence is TGTGCCATCAGGCGCCCGACAGTTAACTATGGCTACACCTTC. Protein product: CAIRRPTVNYGYTF.

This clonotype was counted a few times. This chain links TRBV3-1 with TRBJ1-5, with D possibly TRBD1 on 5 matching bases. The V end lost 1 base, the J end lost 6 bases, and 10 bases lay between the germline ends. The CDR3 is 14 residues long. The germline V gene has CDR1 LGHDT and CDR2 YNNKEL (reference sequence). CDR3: CASSQGAGSQPQHF. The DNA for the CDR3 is TGTGCCAGCAGCCAAGGGGCAGGGAGTCAGCCCCAGCATTTT.

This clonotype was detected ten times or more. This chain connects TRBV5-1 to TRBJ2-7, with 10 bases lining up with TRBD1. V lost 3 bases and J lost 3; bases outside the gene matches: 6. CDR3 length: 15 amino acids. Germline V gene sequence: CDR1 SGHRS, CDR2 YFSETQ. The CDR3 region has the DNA TGCGCCAGCAGCTACCGGGACAGGGGCGACTACGAGCAGTACTTC. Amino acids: CASSYRDRGDYEQYF. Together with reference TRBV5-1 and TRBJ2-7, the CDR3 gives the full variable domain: KAGVTQTPRYLIKTRGQQVTLSCSPISGHRSVSWYQQTPGQGLQFLFEYFSETQRNKGNFPGRFSGRQFSNSRSEMNVSTLELGDSALYLCASSYRDRGDYEQYFGPGTRLTVT.

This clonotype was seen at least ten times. CDR3 bases: TGCAGCGGGGCAGGACTAGCGGGAGATCAAGAGACCCAGTACTTC. Amino acids: CSGAGLAGDQETQYF. The chain joins TRBV29-1 to TRBJ2-5; 13 bases align to TRBD2. Germline lookup yields CDR1 SQVTM and CDR2 ANQGSEA. CDR3 length equals 15 residues. V lost 7 bases, J lost 2 bases, and 7 bases stayed unmatched.

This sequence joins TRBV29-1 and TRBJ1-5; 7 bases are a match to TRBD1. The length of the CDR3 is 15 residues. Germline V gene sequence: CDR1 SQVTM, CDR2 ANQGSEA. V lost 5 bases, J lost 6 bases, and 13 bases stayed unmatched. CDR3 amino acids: CSVQRVQGEGQPQHF. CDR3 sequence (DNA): TGCAGCGTTCAACGGGTCCAGGGGGAGGGTCAGCCCCAGCATTTT.

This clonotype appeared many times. CDR3 amino acids: CSVEVRGRTPLNTEAFF. The DNA for the CDR3 is TGCAGCGTTGAGGTAAGGGGGCGAACCCCCCTGAACACTGAAGCTTTCTTT. This chain links TRBV29-1 with TRBJ1-1; 7 nucleotides line up with TRBD1. CDR1 is SQVTM and CDR2 is ANQGSEA in the germline V gene. CDR3 length equals 17 residues. J lost 0 bases, V lost 3 bases, and 13 bases had no gene match.

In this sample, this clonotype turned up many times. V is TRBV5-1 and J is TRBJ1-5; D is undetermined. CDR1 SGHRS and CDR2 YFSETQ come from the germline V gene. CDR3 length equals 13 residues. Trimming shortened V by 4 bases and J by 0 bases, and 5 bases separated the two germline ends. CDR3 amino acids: CASSLNSNQPQHF. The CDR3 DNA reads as TGCGCCAGCAGCCTTAATAGCAATCAGCCCCAGCATTTT.

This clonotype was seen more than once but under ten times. The CDR3 region has the DNA TGTGCCACCAGCAGAGTTAGGGGGCGCATCCATGAAAAACTGTTTTTT. Its protein is CATSRVRGRIHEKLFF. The gene calls are TRBV15 and TRBJ1-4, with 7 positions matching TRBD1. The V gene end was trimmed by 1 base and the J gene end by 6 bases; junction bases not matched to a gene: 8. The germline V gene encodes CDR1 LNHNV and CDR2 YYDKDF (reference sequence). CDR3 length equals 16 residues.

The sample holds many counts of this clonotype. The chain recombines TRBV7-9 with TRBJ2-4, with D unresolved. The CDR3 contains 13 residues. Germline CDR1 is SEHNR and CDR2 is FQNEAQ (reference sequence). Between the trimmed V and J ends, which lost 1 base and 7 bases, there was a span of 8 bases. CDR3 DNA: TGTGCCAGCAGCTTAGGGCAGGCGAACATTCAGTACTTC. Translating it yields CASSLGQANIQYF.

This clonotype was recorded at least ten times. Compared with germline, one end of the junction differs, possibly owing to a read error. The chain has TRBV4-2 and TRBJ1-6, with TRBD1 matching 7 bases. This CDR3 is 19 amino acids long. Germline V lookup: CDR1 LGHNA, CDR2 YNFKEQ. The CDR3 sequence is CASSQDIGQAVQRNSPLNF. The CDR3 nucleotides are TGTGCCAGCAGCCAAGATATCGGACAGGCGGTACAGCGTAATTCACCCCTCAACTTT.

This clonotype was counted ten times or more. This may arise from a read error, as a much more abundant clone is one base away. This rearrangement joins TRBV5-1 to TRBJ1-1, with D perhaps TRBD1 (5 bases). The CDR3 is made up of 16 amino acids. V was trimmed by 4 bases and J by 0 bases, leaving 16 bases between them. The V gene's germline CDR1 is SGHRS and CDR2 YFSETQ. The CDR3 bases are TGCGCCAGCAGCCCCGGGACCAACAAAATGAACACTGAAGCTTTCTTT. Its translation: CASSPGTNKMNTEAFF. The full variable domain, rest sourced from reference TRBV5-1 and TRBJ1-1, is KAGVTQTPRYLIKTRGQQVTLSCSPISGHRSVSWYQQTPGQGLQFLFEYFSETQRNKGNFPGRFSGRQFSNSRSEMNVSTLELGDSALYLCASSPGTNKMNTEAFFGQGTRLTVV.

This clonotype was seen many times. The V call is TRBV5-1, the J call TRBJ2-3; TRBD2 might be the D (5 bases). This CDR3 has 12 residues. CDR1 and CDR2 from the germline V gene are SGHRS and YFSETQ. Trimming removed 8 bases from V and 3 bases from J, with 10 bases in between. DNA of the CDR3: TGCGCCAGTGCTTCGGGGACAGATACGCAGTATTTT. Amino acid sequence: CASASGTDTQYF.

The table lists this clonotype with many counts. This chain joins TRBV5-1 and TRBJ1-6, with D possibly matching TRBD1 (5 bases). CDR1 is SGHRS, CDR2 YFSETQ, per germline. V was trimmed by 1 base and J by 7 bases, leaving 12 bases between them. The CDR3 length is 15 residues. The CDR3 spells CASSLSEGSNSPLHF. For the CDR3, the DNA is TGCGCCAGCAGCTTGTCTGAGGGGTCGAATTCACCCCTCCACTTT.

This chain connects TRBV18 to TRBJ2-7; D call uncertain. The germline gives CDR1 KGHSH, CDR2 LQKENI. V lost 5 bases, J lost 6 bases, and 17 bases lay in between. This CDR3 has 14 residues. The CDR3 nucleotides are TGTGCCAGCTCATCGGCTGGGGTGGGTAGCGAGCAGTACTTC. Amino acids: CASSSAGVGSEQYF.

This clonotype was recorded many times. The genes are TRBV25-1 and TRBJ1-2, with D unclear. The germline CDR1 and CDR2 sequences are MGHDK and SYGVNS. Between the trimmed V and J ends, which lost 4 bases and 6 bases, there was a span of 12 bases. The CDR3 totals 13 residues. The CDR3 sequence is CASSVQGRDGYTF. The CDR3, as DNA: TGTGCCAGCAGTGTACAAGGGAGGGATGGCTACACCTTC.

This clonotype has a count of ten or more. CDR3 region: CASSYIGGTNEKLFF. The CDR3 DNA is TGTGCCAGCAGTTACATCGGAGGGACTAATGAAAAACTGTTTTTT. This chain uses TRBV6-5 with TRBJ1-4; D not resolved. The CDR3 spans 15 residues. From germline, CDR1 is MNHEY and CDR2 SVGAGI. The V and J ends lost 2 bases and 2 bases respectively, with 9 bases between them.

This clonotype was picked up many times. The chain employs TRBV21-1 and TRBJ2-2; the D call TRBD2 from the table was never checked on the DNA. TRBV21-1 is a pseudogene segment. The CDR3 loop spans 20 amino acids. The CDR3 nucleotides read TGTGCCAGCAGCGCCCGAGGGCCACGCGGGGGCACGTCCCATACCGGGGAGCTGTTTTTT. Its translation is CASSARGPRGGTSHTGELFF.

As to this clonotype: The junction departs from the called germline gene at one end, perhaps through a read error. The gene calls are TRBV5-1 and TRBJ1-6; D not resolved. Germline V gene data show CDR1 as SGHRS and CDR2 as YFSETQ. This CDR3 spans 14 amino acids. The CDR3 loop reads CASSPGQNNSPLNF. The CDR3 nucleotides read TGCGCCAGCAGCCCCGGCCAGAATAATTCACCCCTCAACTTT.

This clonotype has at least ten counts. As DNA, the CDR3 is TGCGCCAGCAGCTTCGGAGGGAGGAGCTCCTACAATGAGCAGTTCTTC. Translation: CASSFGGRSSYNEQFF. The V call is TRBV5-1, the J call TRBJ2-1; D might be TRBD2 (6 bases). Trimming shortened V by 2 bases and J by 0 bases, and 12 bases separated the two germline ends. This CDR3 has 16 amino acids. Per the germline V gene, CDR1 is SGHRS and CDR2 is YFSETQ.

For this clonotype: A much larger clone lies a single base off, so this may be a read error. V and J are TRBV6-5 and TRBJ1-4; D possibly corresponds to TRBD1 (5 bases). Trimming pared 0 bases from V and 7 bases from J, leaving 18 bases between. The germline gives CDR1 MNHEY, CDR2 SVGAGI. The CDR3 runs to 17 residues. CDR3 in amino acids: CASSYSPPTGTGEKLFF. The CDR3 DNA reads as TGTGCCAGCAGTTACTCACCCCCGACGGGAACAGGTGAAAAACTGTTTTTT.

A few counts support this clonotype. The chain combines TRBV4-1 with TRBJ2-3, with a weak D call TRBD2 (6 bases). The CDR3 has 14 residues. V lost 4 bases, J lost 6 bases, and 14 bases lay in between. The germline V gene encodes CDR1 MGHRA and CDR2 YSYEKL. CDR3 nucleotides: TGCGCCAGCAGCCTTGCGGTGGCGGGGGATACGCAGTATTTT. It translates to CASSLAVAGDTQYF.

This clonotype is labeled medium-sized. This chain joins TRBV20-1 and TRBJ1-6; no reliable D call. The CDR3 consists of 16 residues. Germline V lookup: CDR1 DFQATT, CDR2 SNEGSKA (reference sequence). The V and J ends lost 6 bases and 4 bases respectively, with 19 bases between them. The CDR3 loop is CSAVRSVRMYNSPLHF. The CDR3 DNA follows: TGCAGTGCAGTAAGGAGTGTGCGGATGTATAATTCACCCCTCCACTTT.

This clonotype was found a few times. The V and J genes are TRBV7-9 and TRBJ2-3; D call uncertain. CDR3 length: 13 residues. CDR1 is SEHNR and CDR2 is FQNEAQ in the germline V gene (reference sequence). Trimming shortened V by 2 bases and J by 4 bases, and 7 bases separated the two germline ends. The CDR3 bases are TGTGCCAGCAGCTTATCAGGATCAGATACGCAGTATTTT. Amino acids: CASSLSGSDTQYF. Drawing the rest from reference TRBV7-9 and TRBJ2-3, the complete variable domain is DTGVSQNPRHKITKRGQNVTFRCDPISEHNRLYWYRQTLGQGPEFLTYFQNEAQLEKSRLLSDRFSAERPKGSFSTLEIQRTEQGDSAMYLCASSLSGSDTQYFGPGTRLTVL.

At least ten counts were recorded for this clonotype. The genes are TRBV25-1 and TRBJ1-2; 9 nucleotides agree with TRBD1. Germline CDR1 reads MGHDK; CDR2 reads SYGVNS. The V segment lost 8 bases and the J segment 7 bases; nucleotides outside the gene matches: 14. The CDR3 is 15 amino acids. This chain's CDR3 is CASSPPGQGTIGYTF. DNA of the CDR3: TGTGCCAGCTCTCCGCCGGGACAGGGAACAATTGGCTACACCTTC.

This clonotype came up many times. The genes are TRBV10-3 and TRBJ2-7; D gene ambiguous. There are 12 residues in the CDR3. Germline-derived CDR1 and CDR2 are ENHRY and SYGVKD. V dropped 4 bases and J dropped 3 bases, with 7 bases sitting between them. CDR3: CAISADNYEQYF. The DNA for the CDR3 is TGTGCCATCAGTGCCGACAACTACGAGCAGTACTTC.

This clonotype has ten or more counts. As DNA, the CDR3 is TGTGCCAGCAGCATTGGTACACACACAAGGGGTCAAAACATTCAGTACTTC. Translating it yields CASSIGTHTRGQNIQYF. The V gene is TRBV5-6, the J gene TRBJ2-4; D may be TRBD1 (5 bases). The CDR3 length is 17 residues. Germline CDR1 is SGHDT and CDR2 is YYEEEE. Trimming shortened V by 4 bases and J by 5 bases, and 22 bases separated the two germline ends.